A single sample is the source of the 24 T cell receptor beta chains below, sequenced in a study of blood T cell repertoires in COVID-19. TCRdb's copy holds only in-frame clones and misses some; the assay was immunoSEQ multiplex PCR. The table has about 260,000 clones, around nine tenths seen once. The sequenced sample consisted of peripheral blood. These receptors all stem from a woman in her sixties with COVID-19, enrolled during active disease.

This rearrangement joins TRBV30 to TRBJ2-7, with D possibly being TRBD2 (7 bases). The CDR3 is 13 residues long. Germline V gives CDR1 GTSNPN, CDR2 SVGIG (reference sequence). Deletions cut 4 bases from V and 7 bases from J, with 17 bases between. Written as DNA, the CDR3 is TGTGCCTGGAACTTGGTAAGGGGGGGAGAGCAGTACTTC. This codes for CAWNLVRGGEQYF.

This clone was seen once. The chain recombines TRBV6-4 with TRBJ2-1; TRBD2 agrees at 10 bases. The trim removed 6 bases at V and 8 bases at J, leaving 10 bases unmatched. Per the germline V gene, CDR1 is MRHNA and CDR2 is SNTAGT. This CDR3 region has 15 residues. CDR3 nucleotide sequence: TGTGCCAGCAGCTCGCGAGCGGGAGGGCGGGATGAGCAGTTCTTC. It yields the protein CASSSRAGGRDEQFF.

The J gene is TRBJ1-2, the V gene TRBV6-5, with TRBD1 matching 10 bases. CDR1 and CDR2 from the germline V gene are MNHEY and SVGAGI. The CDR3 has 14 residues. Trimming removed 2 bases from V and 10 bases from J; junction bases left unmatched: 7. The CDR3 DNA reads TGTGCCAGCAGTTACCATCGGGACAGGGGCAACTACACCTTC. Protein sequence: CASSYHRDRGNYTF.

The chain uses TRBV18 and TRBJ2-5, with 9 nucleotides matching TRBD2. Germline assignment: CDR1 KGHSH and CDR2 LQKENI. This CDR3 is built from 16 residues. J was trimmed by 2 bases and V by 0 bases; bases with no gene match: 4. The CDR3 DNA reads TGTGCCAGCTCACCACCGAAGCGGGGGGAACAAGAGACCCAGTACTTC. This sequence encodes CASSPPKRGEQETQYF.

CDR3 protein: CASSELAGGQQYF. DNA for the CDR3: TGCGCCAGCAGCGAGCTAGCGGGAGGGCAGCAGTACTTC. The chain couples TRBV5-1 to TRBJ2-7; 12 nucleotides align to TRBD2. The V segment lost 4 bases and the J segment 8 bases; nucleotides outside the gene matches: 4. Per germline, CDR1 SGHRS and CDR2 YFSETQ. The CDR3 has 13 residues.

This sequence joins TRBV7-2 and TRBJ2-7, with D maybe TRBD2 (6 bases). The CDR3 is made up of 14 amino acids. Germline V gene data show CDR1 as SGHTA and CDR2 as FQGNSA. With 8 bases removed from V and 4 bases from J, the gap between germline ends came to 18 bases. The CDR3 reads CASHGAGGNYEQYF. CDR3 in DNA: TGTGCCAGCCACGGTGCTGGGGGGAATTACGAGCAGTACTTC.

The chain carries TRBV9 and TRBJ2-5; TRBD2 agrees at 11 bases. The germline V gene has CDR1 SGDLS and CDR2 YYNGEE. The CDR3 contains 18 residues. V was clipped by 0 bases and J by 2 bases; unmatched bases: 9. This chain's CDR3 is CASSVGFGRLAGQETQYF. CDR3 in DNA: TGTGCCAGCAGCGTAGGTTTCGGGAGACTAGCGGGGCAAGAGACCCAGTACTTC.

The J gene is TRBJ2-7, the V gene TRBV6-5, with TRBD1 matching over 7 bases. There are 13 residues in the CDR3. Losses at the gene ends were 7 bases for V and 0 bases for J; bases not matched to a gene: 3. The germline V gene encodes CDR1 MNHEY and CDR2 SVGAGI. CDR3 nucleotide sequence: TGTGCCAGCACCCGACAGGGCTCCTACGAGCAGTACTTC. It codes for CASTRQGSYEQYF.

This sequence joins TRBV18 and TRBJ2-1; 7 bases align to TRBD1. V lost 0 bases, J lost 11 bases, and 7 bases stayed unmatched. The CDR3 consists of 14 residues. In germline, CDR1 is KGHSH, CDR2 LQKENI. CDR3 nucleotides: TGTGCCAGCTCACCACCGACCGGGACAGATAAGCAGTTCTTC. Translation: CASSPPTGTDKQFF.

This clone was seen only once. This rearrangement joins TRBV19 to TRBJ2-3, with D perhaps TRBD1 (6 bases). Trimming left V 4 bases short and J 6 bases short, with 20 bases between. CDR1 LNHDA and CDR2 SQIVND come from the germline V gene (reference sequence). CDR3 length: 16 residues. CDR3 coding DNA: TGTGCCAGTAGTAATTTACAGGGCGGCGGTAGGGATACGCAGTATTTT. Amino acid sequence: CASSNLQGGGRDTQYF. The entire variable domain, with the rest obtained from reference TRBV19 and TRBJ2-3, is as follows: DGGITQSPKYLFRKEGQNVTLSCEQNLNHDAMYWYRQDPGQGLRLIYYSQIVNDFQKGDIAEGYSVSREKKESFPLTVTSAQKNPTAFYLCASSNLQGGGRDTQYFGPGTRLTVL.

DNA for the CDR3: TGTGCCAGCAGGAGGACAGTCAATCAGCCCCAGCATTTT. The encoded protein is CASRRTVNQPQHF. The V call is TRBV6-5, the J call TRBJ1-5; tentative D call: TRBD1 (6 bases). There are 13 residues in the CDR3. V gave up 6 bases and J gave up 3 bases, with 9 bases separating them. Germline V CDR1 and CDR2: MNHEY, SVGAGI.

The chain employs TRBV6-2 or TRBV6-3 and TRBJ1-5; 7 nucleotides line up with TRBD1. Germline V gene sequence: CDR1 MNHEY, CDR2 SVGEGT. The CDR3 spans 17 residues. With V trimmed by 0 bases and J by 7 bases, 12 bases remained unmatched. CDR3 amino acids: CASSYSPLVDRAQPQHF. The CDR3, as DNA: TGTGCCAGCAGTTACTCTCCCCTAGTCGACAGGGCCCAGCCCCAGCATTTT.

V usage is TRBV19 and J usage is TRBJ2-1; TRBD1 is a possible D gene (5 bases). The CDR3 consists of 16 residues. Trimming removed 7 bases at V and 1 base at J, with 17 bases between. CDR1 and CDR2 (germline): LNHDA, SQIVND (reference sequence). CDR3 sequence (DNA): TGTGCCAGTAAAGTATTGGCAGGGTTGTCCTACAATGAGCAGTTCTTC. This sequence encodes CASKVLAGLSYNEQFF.

The V gene is TRBV29-1, the J gene TRBJ1-1, with TRBD1 matching over 11 bases. J was trimmed by 0 bases and V by 2 bases; bases with no gene match: 5. Per the germline V gene, CDR1 is SQVTM and CDR2 is ANQGSEA. CDR3 length: 16 amino acids. The CDR3 DNA reads TGCAGCGTTGAATCGGGGACAGGGGGGATGAACACTGAAGCTTTCTTT. Encoded protein: CSVESGTGGMNTEAFF.

J is TRBJ1-1 and V is TRBV30, with TRBD1 matching over 8 bases. This CDR3 is built from 14 residues. V was clipped by 1 base and J by 4 bases; unmatched bases: 5. CDR1 and CDR2 from the germline V gene are GTSNPN and SVGIG (reference sequence). The chain's CDR3 is CAWSAYTGGTEAFF. The CDR3 DNA follows: TGTGCCTGGAGTGCTTATACAGGGGGCACTGAAGCTTTCTTT.

J is TRBJ1-1 and V is TRBV11-2; 8 bases are a match to TRBD1. The CDR3 runs to 16 residues. V shed 5 bases, J shed 1 base, and the junction held 9 bases outside the gene matches. The V gene's germline CDR1 is SGHAT and CDR2 FQNNGV. The CDR3 loop is CASSMIRGPGNTEAFF. The CDR3 bases are TGTGCCAGCAGCATGATCAGGGGGCCGGGGAACACTGAAGCTTTCTTT. The full variable domain, rest sourced from reference TRBV11-2 and TRBJ1-1, is EAGVAQSPRYKIIEKRQSVAFWCNPISGHATLYWYQQILGQGPKLLIQFQNNGVVDDSQLPKDRFSAERLKGVDSTLKIQPAKLEDSAVYLCASSMIRGPGNTEAFFGQGTRLTVV.

This clone was recorded a few times. The sample has other DNA sequences that encode this CDR3 too. CDR3 coding DNA: TGTGCCAGTAGTTTGCCCTCAGGGGGATCTCTTTCCGGCTATGGCTACACCTTC. This gives the protein CASSLPSGGSLSGYGYTF. The chain links TRBV19 to TRBJ1-2; TRBD1 agrees at 7 bases. Germline V gene sequence: CDR1 LNHDA, CDR2 SQIVND (reference sequence). The CDR3 has 18 amino acids. Trimming at V came to 5 bases and at J to 4 bases, leaving 19 bases not matched to a gene. Full variable domain (remainder filled in from reference TRBV19 and TRBJ1-2): DGGITQSPKYLFRKEGQNVTLSCEQNLNHDAMYWYRQDPGQGLRLIYYSQIVNDFQKGDIAEGYSVSREKKESFPLTVTSAQKNPTAFYLCASSLPSGGSLSGYGYTFGSGTRLTVV.

The V gene is TRBV28, the J gene TRBJ2-1, with TRBD2 matching 12 bases. Germline V CDR1 and CDR2: MDHEN, SYDVKM. The V segment lost 6 bases and the J segment 8 bases; nucleotides outside the gene matches: 5. CDR3 size: 14 residues. The CDR3 nucleotides are TGTGCCAGCAGCGGACTAGCGGGAAGGTATGAGCAGTTCTTC. Its protein product is CASSGLAGRYEQFF.

This clone was detected only once. The rearrangement links TRBV18 to TRBJ1-2; 9 bases match TRBD1. Germline lookup yields CDR1 KGHSH and CDR2 LQKENI. CDR3 length equals 12 residues. Trimming took 8 bases from V and 8 from J; bases not matched to a gene: 6. In nucleotides, the CDR3 is TGTGCCAGCGAAGGGACAGGGCAAGGCTACACCTTC. Translated: CASEGTGQGYTF.

The chain carries TRBV28 and TRBJ1-1; TRBD1 matches at 7 bases. Trimming took 3 bases from V and 5 from J; bases not matched to a gene: 12. There are 16 residues in the CDR3. The germline CDR1 and CDR2 sequences are MDHEN and SYDVKM. The CDR3 here is CASSLGTVGPRTEAFF. For the CDR3, the DNA is TGTGCCAGCAGTTTGGGGACAGTAGGGCCCAGGACTGAAGCTTTCTTT.

The genes are TRBV2 and TRBJ1-2; maybe TRBD1 (6 bases). Germline V gene data show CDR1 as SNHLY and CDR2 as FYNNEI. CDR3 size: 14 residues. V dropped 6 bases and J dropped 0 bases, with 11 bases sitting between them. This CDR3 is CASSTGTTNYGYTF. The CDR3 DNA is TGTGCCAGCAGCACAGGGACCACTAACTATGGCTACACCTTC.

V gene TRBV3-1 (or the pseudogene TRBV3-2) combines with J gene TRBJ2-3, with TRBD2 matching over 8 bases. Germline V gives CDR1 LGHDT, CDR2 YNNKEL (reference sequence). J gave up 2 bases and V 4 bases, and 5 bases lay outside the gene matches. CDR3 length equals 15 residues. The CDR3 here is CASSLRLATTDTQYF. CDR3 DNA sequence: TGTGCCAGCAGCCTTCGACTAGCGACCACAGATACGCAGTATTTT.

DNA for the CDR3: TGTGCCAGCAGCGGGGGGAGGGCTTCCTACGAGCAGTACTTC. It is translated as CASSGGRASYEQYF. The chain combines TRBV6-4 with TRBJ2-7; 7 bases line up with TRBD2. Germline V gene sequence: CDR1 MRHNA, CDR2 SNTAGT. The V segment lost 6 bases and the J segment 1 base; nucleotides outside the gene matches: 6. The CDR3 covers 14 residues.

The gene calls are TRBV28 and TRBJ2-7; D perhaps matches TRBD1 (6 bases). In germline, CDR1 is MDHEN, CDR2 SYDVKM. The CDR3 is 14 amino acids. V was trimmed by 6 bases and J by 2 bases, leaving 14 bases between them. The CDR3 loop reads CASSRTVPPYEQYF. The CDR3 region has the DNA TGTGCCAGCAGCCGGACAGTACCCCCCTACGAGCAGTACTTC.